This section outlines one TCR beta chain sequence together with its context. Its antigen is not known. This specimen belongs to a study of CD8+ T cells in alopecia areata. At the level of the study: Treated patients were given 5 to 10 mg oral tofacitinib twice daily. Whole-study findings and limits: Resident alphabeta T-cell populations of normal skin are likewise subject to sequencing in scalp samples.

As the sequencing template, cDNA was produced by extracting RNA and reverse transcribing it. Sequenced by immunoSEQ multiplex PCR; TCRdb stores in-frame clones only, minus some. In the table there are 150,000 to 180,000 clones, 45% to 55% of which are singletons. Both peripheral blood and punch biopsies of lesional scalp skin were obtained from patients who had alopecia areata. This CDR3 is 15 amino acids long. Germline V gene lookup returns CDR1 LGHNA and CDR2 YSLEER. Trimming at V came to 1 base and at J to 3 bases, leaving 6 bases not matched to a gene. Source: CD8+ T cells sorted from blood, taken at week 0. This chain uses TRBV4-3 with TRBJ2-7; 7 bases are shared with TRBD2. This receptor was identified in a human donor with alopecia areata. CDR3 residues: CASSQAQASGYEQYF. The CDR3 coding sequence is TGCGCCAGCAGCCAAGCCCAGGCTAGCGGCTACGAGCAGTACTTC.